This T cell receptor beta chain was captured in a study of siplizumab effects on memory and regulatory T cells. This CDR3 contains 14 residues. Study-level findings and limits: Whether the proliferating Tregs (from siplizumab cultures) were suppressive was not confirmed. The alloresponse seemed to draw substantially on naive T cells, which appeared more diverse than memory cells.

Method: immunoSEQ multiplex PCR; TCRdb's copy keeps in-frame clones and lacks some. This table holds around 82,000 clones, 93% found once. In regard to this clone: Its antigen is undetermined.

Input material: CD8+ T cells sorted from blood. This clonotype originated in a human donor in good health. The chain has TRBV21-1 and TRBJ2-3. TRBV21-1 is flagged as a pseudogene. The CDR3 DNA sequence: TGTGCCAGCAGCAATGGGTGGGGGTCAGATACGCAGTATTTT. This codes for CASSNGWGSDTQYF.